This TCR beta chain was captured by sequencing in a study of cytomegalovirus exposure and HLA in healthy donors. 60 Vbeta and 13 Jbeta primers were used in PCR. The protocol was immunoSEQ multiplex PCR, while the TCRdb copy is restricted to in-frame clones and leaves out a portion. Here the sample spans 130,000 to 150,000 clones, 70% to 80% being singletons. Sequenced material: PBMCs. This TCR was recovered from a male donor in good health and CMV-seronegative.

Here the CDR3 DNA reads TGTGCCAGTAAAAGCGGGGGGGCCGGAAATGAGCAGTTCTTC. It yields the protein CASKSGGAGNEQFF. The rearrangement uses TRBV7-2 and TRBJ2-1; 10 bases are a match to TRBD2. The J segment lost 7 bases and the V segment lost 9 bases, leaving 9 bases of the junction unmatched. The CDR3 runs to 14 residues. Germline loops: CDR1 SGHTA, CDR2 FQGNSA.